The 30 T cell receptor beta chains reported below all come from one sample, sequenced in a study of CD8+CD57+ T cells in acquired aplastic anemia. Genomic DNA served as template for TCR beta VDJ and CDR3 profiling. MiXCR was run by TCRdb on the reads, yielding one entry per CDR3 protein. The sample consists of about 110,000 distinct CDR3 sequences, 40% to 60% of them appearing once. The specimen was sorted CD4+, CD8+, or CD8+CD57+ T cells (not recorded which) from PBMCs. The receptor source for this set is a human donor in good health, serving as a control.

The chain recombines TRBV10-2 with TRBJ1-1, with D maybe TRBD1 (5 bases). Per germline, CDR1 WSHSY and CDR2 SAAADI. Trimming took off 8 bases at V and 0 bases at J, with 16 bases between the two ends. The CDR3 totals 15 residues. The CDR3 nucleotides read TGCGCCAGCTTGGGGGGGTCCGGATTGAACACTGAAGCTTTCTTT. Its translation is CASLGGSGLNTEAFF.

The gene calls are TRBV10-3 and TRBJ2-1, with D perhaps assigned TRBD1 or TRBD2 (5 bases each). The germline V gene has CDR1 ENHRY and CDR2 SYGVKD. CDR3 length: 14 residues. Trimming took off 5 bases at V and 5 bases at J, with 13 bases between the two ends. The CDR3 sequence is CAISQGPRNNEQFF. DNA for the CDR3: TGTGCCATCAGTCAGGGACCCCGAAACAATGAGCAGTTCTTC.

Only one count was recorded for this clonotype. The genes are TRBV5-4 and TRBJ1-2; D gene uncertain. Trimming took 4 bases from V and 6 from J, leaving 16 bases between them. The CDR3 contains 14 residues. Germline V gives CDR1 SGHNT, CDR2 YYREEE (reference sequence). The CDR3, as DNA: TGTGCCAGCAGCCCTGGAGGGTTAAGGAATGGCTACACCTTC. Encoded protein: CASSPGGLRNGYTF. The complete variable domain, with remaining parts taken from reference TRBV5-4 and TRBJ1-2, reads ETGVTQSPTHLIKTRGQQVTLRCSSQSGHNTVSWYQQALGQGPQFIFQYYREEENGRGNFPPRFSGLQFPNYSSELNVNALELDDSALYLCASSPGGLRNGYTFGSGTRLTVV.

The chain carries TRBV5-6 and TRBJ2-3, with 7 bases matching TRBD1. V shed 1 base and J 7 bases; nucleotides not matched to a gene: 6. The germline CDR1 and CDR2 sequences are SGHDT and YYEEEE. The CDR3 sequence is 14 residues long. The CDR3 bases are TGTGCCAGCAGCTTGACAGGGGCCGGATATACGCAGTATTTT. It encodes CASSLTGAGYTQYF.

This clonotype was picked up many times. The chain carries TRBV30 and TRBJ2-7; D gene uncertain. CDR3 size: 12 residues. The germline gives CDR1 GTSNPN, CDR2 SVGIG (reference sequence). Trimming left V 1 base short and J 0 bases short, with 4 bases between. CDR3 loop: CAWSDGSYEQYF. In DNA, the CDR3 is TGTGCCTGGAGTGATGGCTCCTACGAGCAGTACTTC.

This chain uses TRBV19 with TRBJ1-2; D perhaps matches TRBD1 (5 bases). V lost 8 bases and J 7 bases, leaving 17 bases between the germline ends. CDR1 and CDR2 from the germline V gene are LNHDA and SQIVND (reference sequence). This CDR3 is 13 amino acids long. This chain's CDR3 is CASCLTHGGGYTF. The DNA for the CDR3 is TGTGCCAGTTGTCTCACCCACGGGGGTGGCTACACCTTC.

The chain links TRBV15 to TRBJ1-2, with D unclear. CDR1 is LNHNV, CDR2 YYDKDF, per germline (reference sequence). V was pared by 0 bases and J by 0 bases, with 11 bases between. CDR3 length: 16 amino acids. The CDR3 DNA reads as TGTGCCACCAGCAGAGATGTTCAGCCTCCTAACTATGGCTACACCTTC. Encoded protein: CATSRDVQPPNYGYTF.

The rearrangement links TRBV5-1 to TRBJ1-2; 7 bases are shared with TRBD1. The CDR3 extends over 15 amino acids. Per germline, CDR1 SGHRS and CDR2 YFSETQ. V shed 0 bases, J shed 8 bases, and the junction held 10 bases outside the gene matches. In nucleotides, the CDR3 is TGCGCCAGCAGCTTGGAGGGGGCTCTACCGAACGGCTACACCTTC. It codes for CASSLEGALPNGYTF.

V is TRBV20-1 and J is TRBJ2-2; D unresolved. CDR3 length: 11 amino acids. Germline values: CDR1 DFQATT, CDR2 SNEGSKA (reference sequence). In DNA, the CDR3 is TGCAGCGCCGCACGTGGCGGGGAGCTGTTTTTT. Amino acids: CSAARGGELFF.

This clonotype was seen at least ten times. A much larger clone is a single base away; this may be a read error. The chain is built from TRBV5-8 and TRBJ1-3; no firm D call. With 4 bases removed from V and 3 bases from J, the gap between germline ends came to 5 bases. Germline CDR1 and CDR2: SGHTS and YDEGEE. CDR3 length: 12 residues. CDR3 in amino acids: CASSIGGNTIYF. CDR3 coding DNA: TGTGCCAGCAGCATAGGTGGAAACACCATATATTTT.

At least ten counts were recorded for this clonotype. The chain links TRBV4-3 to TRBJ1-1, with a possible D match to TRBD1 (6 bases). Trimming removed 3 bases at V and 1 base at J, with 9 bases between. The CDR3 spans 14 residues. Germline V gene sequence: CDR1 LGHNA, CDR2 YSLEER. CDR3 coding DNA: TGCGCCAGCAGCCAGTCAGGGGCGAACACTGAAGCTTTCTTT. Translating gives CASSQSGANTEAFF.

The chain joins TRBV27 to TRBJ1-1, with D perhaps matching TRBD1 (6 bases). V shed 1 base and J shed 0 bases, with 18 bases lying between them. The germline V gene encodes CDR1 MNHEY and CDR2 SMNVEV (reference sequence). The CDR3 extends over 18 amino acids. For the CDR3, the DNA is TGTGCCAGCAGTTTATATAGGGATTTGGACAGCCTGAACACTGAAGCTTTCTTT. Its translation: CASSLYRDLDSLNTEAFF.

This clonotype was seen once. CDR3 sequence reads: CASSNLQGANQPQHF. CDR3 sequence (DNA): TGTGCCAGTAGTAACCTACAGGGGGCGAATCAGCCCCAGCATTTT. The J gene is TRBJ1-5, the V gene TRBV19; TRBD1 matches 9 bases. The ends lost 4 bases at V and 4 bases at J; junction bases unmatched: 5. The CDR3 totals 15 residues. Germline CDR1 reads LNHDA; CDR2 reads SQIVND (reference sequence).

This clonotype was seen repeatedly, ten times or more. This chain joins TRBV11-2 and TRBJ1-5; D remains ambiguous. The V end was cut by 1 base, the J end by 4 bases, with 11 bases between. This CDR3 is built from 15 residues. The germline V gene has CDR1 SGHAT and CDR2 FQNNGV. The CDR3 DNA sequence: TGTGCCAGCAGCTTAGGAGGAGGCCAGAATCAGCCCCAGCATTTT. Translated, it gives CASSLGGGQNQPQHF.

By sample fraction, this clonotype is medium-sized. The chain recombines TRBV15 with TRBJ1-6, with 10 nucleotides matching TRBD1. Germline loops: CDR1 LNHNV, CDR2 YYDKDF (reference sequence). The CDR3 sequence is 17 residues long. V gave up 4 bases and J gave up 1 base; unmatched junction bases: 4. The CDR3: CATSTRDRGSYNSPLHF. The CDR3 DNA follows: TGTGCCACCAGCACGCGGGACAGGGGTTCCTATAATTCACCCCTCCACTTT. Together with reference TRBV15 and TRBJ1-6, the CDR3 gives the full variable domain: DAMVIQNPRYQVTQFGKPVTLSCSQTLNHNVMYWYQQKSSQAPKLLFHYYDKDFNNEADTPDNFQSRRPNTSFCFLDIRSPGLGDTAMYLCATSTRDRGSYNSPLHFGNGTRLTVT.

This clonotype was counted many times. The chain carries TRBV6-5 and TRBJ1-2; D is unresolved. CDR3 length: 13 amino acids. With 2 bases removed from V and 5 bases from J, the gap between germline ends came to 9 bases. Germline assignment: CDR1 MNHEY and CDR2 SVGAGI. The CDR3 region is CASSYRGGYGYTF. The CDR3 nucleotides are TGTGCCAGCAGTTACCGGGGAGGGTATGGCTACACCTTC.

The V gene is TRBV11-2, the J gene TRBJ2-3; 13 nucleotides match TRBD2. V shed 5 bases and J 6 bases; nucleotides not matched to a gene: 5. Germline V gene lookup returns CDR1 SGHAT and CDR2 FQNNGV. The CDR3 length is 15 residues. DNA of the CDR3: TGTGCCAGCAGCCTACTAGCGGGGGGGAGTGATACGCAGTATTTT. Translation: CASSLLAGGSDTQYF.

In its sample, this clonotype was seen many times. The chain is built from TRBV5-1 and TRBJ2-1; a weak D match, TRBD2 (6 bases). CDR1 and CDR2 from the germline V gene are SGHRS and YFSETQ. The CDR3 contains 13 residues. The germline V and J ends were trimmed by 4 bases and 10 bases, with 15 bases remaining between them. The CDR3 DNA follows: TGCGCCAGCAGCCGGGAAGGGAGGCCGGAGCAGTTCTTC. Its translation: CASSREGRPEQFF. The variable domain in full, completed from reference TRBV5-1 and TRBJ2-1, reads KAGVTQTPRYLIKTRGQQVTLSCSPISGHRSVSWYQQTPGQGLQFLFEYFSETQRNKGNFPGRFSGRQFSNSRSEMNVSTLELGDSALYLCASSREGRPEQFFGPGTRLTVL.

This clonotype has ten or more counts. This chain uses TRBV12-3 or TRBV12-4 with TRBJ2-1; D may be TRBD2 (7 bases). V was pared by 8 bases and J by 2 bases, with 13 bases between. The CDR3 covers 14 residues. The CDR3 spells CASGEGGAYNEQFF. The CDR3 nucleotides are TGTGCCAGCGGAGAGGGGGGGGCCTACAATGAGCAGTTCTTC.

The J gene is TRBJ1-5, the V gene TRBV24-1; no definite D call. Germline CDR1 KGHDR, CDR2 SFDVKD. The CDR3 loop spans 15 amino acids. The germline V and J ends were trimmed by 5 bases and 3 bases, with 13 bases remaining between them. The CDR3 loop is CATSAHSGDNQPQHF. DNA for the CDR3: TGTGCCACCAGTGCTCACTCTGGAGACAATCAGCCCCAGCATTTT.

The chain combines TRBV10-3 with TRBJ1-2; a possible D gene is TRBD1 (6 bases). CDR1 and CDR2 from the germline V gene are ENHRY and SYGVKD. Between the trimmed V and J ends, which lost 10 bases and 3 bases, there was a span of 24 bases. The CDR3 is made up of 16 amino acids. Written as DNA, the CDR3 is TGTGCCAGCAGCCAAGGCCTCGGGGGGGCAGACTATGGCTACACCTTC. It codes for CASSQGLGGADYGYTF.

A remark on this clonotype: This CDR3 fails to terminate in the conserved phenylalanine or tryptophan, so it likely reflects a read error. The limits of the CDR3 on the DNA are not certain, so only TCRdb's listed CDR3 is given. The rearrangement uses TRBV10-3 and TRBJ1-6; the table's D gene call, TRBD1, was not cross checked with the DNA. Germline V gene data show CDR1 as ENHRY and CDR2 as SYGVKD. The CDR3 length equals 10 residues, ends included. The CDR3 sequence is CAISEESLGS.

The CDR3 here is CASSLAAGPSYEQYF. CDR3 in DNA: TGCGCCAGCAGCTTGGCGGCAGGTCCTTCGTACGAGCAGTACTTC. This rearrangement joins TRBV5-1 to TRBJ2-7; D call uncertain. V was trimmed by 0 bases and J by 4 bases, leaving 14 bases between them. Germline CDR1 SGHRS, CDR2 YFSETQ. The CDR3 extends over 15 amino acids.

This clonotype has a count of ten or more. The chain carries TRBV19 and TRBJ2-6, with 8 bases matching TRBD1. Germline CDR1 is LNHDA and CDR2 is SQIVND (reference sequence). The junction had 8 bases not matched to a gene; V was cut back by 7 bases and J by 0 bases. The CDR3 runs to 17 residues. The CDR3 region has the DNA TGTGCCAGTATCTGGGACAGGTCCCTCTCTGGGGCCAACGTCCTGACTTTC. Protein sequence: CASIWDRSLSGANVLTF.

The rearrangement links TRBV5-5 to TRBJ2-7; the D gene is possibly TRBD2 (6 bases). V lost 0 bases and J 1 base, leaving 11 bases between the germline ends. CDR1 SGHKS and CDR2 YYEKEE come from the germline V gene (reference sequence). The CDR3 is 15 amino acids. The CDR3 spells CASSLEAGPSYEQYF. The CDR3, as DNA: TGTGCCAGCAGCTTGGAGGCGGGGCCGTCCTACGAGCAGTACTTC.

J is TRBJ2-1 and V is TRBV25-1; 9 nucleotides agree with TRBD1. In germline, CDR1 is MGHDK, CDR2 SYGVNS. This CDR3 has 14 residues. The J segment lost 8 bases and the V segment lost 4 bases, leaving 6 bases of the junction unmatched. The CDR3 nucleotides are TGTGCCAGCAGTGGGGGGGACAGGGCACATGAGCAGTTCTTC. Translated: CASSGGDRAHEQFF.

The J gene is TRBJ2-2, the V gene TRBV6-1, with 8 bases identical to TRBD1. Germline V lookup: CDR1 MNHNS, CDR2 SASEGT. The CDR3 consists of 14 residues. V lost 7 bases, J lost 4 bases, and 5 bases stayed unmatched. CDR3 sequence (DNA): TGTGCCAGCACCCTGGACAGGGCCACCGGGGAGCTGTTTTTT. Its translation: CASTLDRATGELFF.

The chain uses TRBV20-1 and TRBJ2-1, with TRBD2 identical over 10 bases. With V trimmed by 0 bases and J by 7 bases, 0 bases remained unmatched. The CDR3 consists of 13 residues. Per germline, CDR1 DFQATT and CDR2 SNEGSKA (reference sequence). CDR3 nucleotide sequence: TGCAGTGCTAGAGAACTAGCGGGGAATGAGCAGTTCTTC. Its translation is CSARELAGNEQFF.

The gene calls are TRBV29-1 and TRBJ2-1, with TRBD1 identical over 9 bases. CDR1 and CDR2 from the germline V gene are SQVTM and ANQGSEA. Losses at the gene ends were 7 bases for V and 2 bases for J; bases not matched to a gene: 6. The CDR3 totals 14 residues. CDR3 region: CSGTGTGTYNEQFF. CDR3 bases: TGCAGCGGAACCGGGACAGGGACCTACAATGAGCAGTTCTTC.

The chain carries TRBV6-1 and TRBJ1-2; 7 bases align to TRBD1. CDR1 MNHNS and CDR2 SASEGT come from the germline V gene. The J segment lost 3 bases and the V segment lost 6 bases, leaving 13 bases of the junction unmatched. The CDR3 extends over 16 amino acids. CDR3 DNA sequence: TGTGCCAGCAGCCTACAAACCGGGACAGATGACTATGGCTACACCTTC. Translating it yields CASSLQTGTDDYGYTF.